This TCR beta chain was profiled in a study of blood T cells in healthy people across ages. Findings and limits, study-wide: In long-lived donors, naive CD4+ cell counts and diversity exceeded those of aged donors. Observed TCR beta diversity per million T cells went down as age went up. This fall followed a roughly linear course with age.

This clonotype was seen a few times. What it binds is not known. Alongside a J-beta primer mix, a sample-barcoded 5' primer served in a second PCR lasting roughly 6 to 12 cycles. Samples each returned at least 2.5 million CDR3-containing paired-end reads. A single record per CDR3 protein comes from TCRdb applying MiXCR to the 5' RACE reads. The sample has about 1.1 million distinct CDR3 sequences, 35% to 45% seen once. The study recruited healthy Caucasian donors from Russia who were aged about 6 to 90. Trimming pared 5 bases from V and 10 bases from J, leaving 16 bases between. This CDR3 comprises 13 residues. The germline V gene has CDR1 SGHRS and CDR2 YFSETQ.

The chain joins TRBV5-1 to TRBJ2-1; no firm D call. Sequenced input: blood. This clonotype was sampled from a man between 18 and 35 years old in good health. This chain's CDR3 is CASSLPPAGEQFF. CDR3 DNA sequence: TGCGCCAGCAGTCTACCACCAGCCGGGGAGCAGTTCTTC.